This T cell receptor beta chain was recorded in a study of blood T cell repertoires in COVID-19. On the study more broadly: Recovered status in Cohort 3 required two negative PCRs, clearance, or symptom resolution. Samples representing acute and convalescent COVID-19 were sourced from the United States, Italy and Spain.

Source study methods: Using reference gene primer amplification, nucleated cell counts were estimated. The method was immunoSEQ multiplex PCR; TCRdb's version includes in-frame clones alone and lacks a portion of them. That table is the source of V, J and clone size, and D and trimming were worked out from the DNA. Among hundreds of thousands of clones listed, around 90% were seen once. Clinical history reported by participants formed the basis on which cohorts were assigned. The V gene's germline CDR1 is LNHNV and CDR2 YYDKDF (reference sequence). The V gene lost 0 bases and the J gene lost 1 base, with 18 bases spanning the gap. The CDR3 contains 18 residues.

The sequence was collected from a woman aged 60 to 75 in a cohort exposed to, infected with or recovered from COVID-19 (not recorded which). The chain has TRBV15 and TRBJ1-2, with a weak D call TRBD1 (6 bases). The specimen was PBMCs or T cells enriched from blood (not recorded which). CDR3 loop: CATSRDKRQGPVNYGYTF. CDR3 DNA sequence: TGTGCCACCAGCAGAGATAAAAGGCAGGGGCCCGTTAACTATGGCTACACCTTC.